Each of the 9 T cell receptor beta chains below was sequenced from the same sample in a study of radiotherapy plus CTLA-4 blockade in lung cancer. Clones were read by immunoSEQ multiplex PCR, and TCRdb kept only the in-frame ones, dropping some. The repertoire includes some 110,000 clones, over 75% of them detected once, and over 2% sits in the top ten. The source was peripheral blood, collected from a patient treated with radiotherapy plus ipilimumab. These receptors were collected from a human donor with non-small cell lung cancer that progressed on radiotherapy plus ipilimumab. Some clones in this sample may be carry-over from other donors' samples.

The CDR3 DNA reads as TGTGCCAGCAGTGGTGGACTAGCGGGGGGACAAGAGACCCAGTACTTC. This sequence encodes CASSGGLAGGQETQYF. This chain uses TRBV2 with TRBJ2-5, with 14 bases fitting TRBD2. The CDR3 has 16 residues. J gave up 2 bases and V 4 bases, and 3 bases lay outside the gene matches. CDR1 SNHLY and CDR2 FYNNEI come from the germline V gene.

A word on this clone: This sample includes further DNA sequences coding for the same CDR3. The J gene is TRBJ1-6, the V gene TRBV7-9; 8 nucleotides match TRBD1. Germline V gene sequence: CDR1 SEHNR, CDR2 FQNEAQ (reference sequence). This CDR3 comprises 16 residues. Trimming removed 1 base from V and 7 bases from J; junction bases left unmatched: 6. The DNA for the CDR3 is TGTGCCAGCAGCTTAGGGGCAGGGGGCCCCAATTCACCCCTCCACTTT. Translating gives CASSLGAGGPNSPLHF.

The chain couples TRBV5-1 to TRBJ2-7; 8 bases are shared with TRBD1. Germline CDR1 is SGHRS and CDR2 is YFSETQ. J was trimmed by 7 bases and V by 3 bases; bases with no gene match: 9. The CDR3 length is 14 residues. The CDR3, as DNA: TGCGCCAGCAGCTCAGGGACAGGTGGCCGGGAGCAGTACTTC. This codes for CASSSGTGGREQYF.

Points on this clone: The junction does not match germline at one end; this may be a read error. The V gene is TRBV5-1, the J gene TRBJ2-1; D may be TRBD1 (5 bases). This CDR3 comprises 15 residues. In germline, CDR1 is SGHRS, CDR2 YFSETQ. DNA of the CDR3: TGCGCCAGCAACTTGGATGGTGCAGGGTGGAATGAGCAGTTCTTC. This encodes CASNLDGAGWNEQFF.

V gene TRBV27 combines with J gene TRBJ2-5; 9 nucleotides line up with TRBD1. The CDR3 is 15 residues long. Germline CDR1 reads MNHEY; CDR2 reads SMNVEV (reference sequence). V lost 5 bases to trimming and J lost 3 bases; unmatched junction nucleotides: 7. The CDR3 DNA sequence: TGTGCCAGCAGTCGGGGACAGGGAGGCGAAGAGACCCAGTACTTC. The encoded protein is CASSRGQGGEETQYF.

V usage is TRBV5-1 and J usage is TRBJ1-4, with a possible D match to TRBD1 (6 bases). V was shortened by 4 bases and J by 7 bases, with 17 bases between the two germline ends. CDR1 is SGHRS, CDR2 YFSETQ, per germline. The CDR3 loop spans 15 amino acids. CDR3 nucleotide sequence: TGCGCCAGCAGCGCAAAACAGGGCTTCGGTGAAAAACTGTTTTTT. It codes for CASSAKQGFGEKLFF.

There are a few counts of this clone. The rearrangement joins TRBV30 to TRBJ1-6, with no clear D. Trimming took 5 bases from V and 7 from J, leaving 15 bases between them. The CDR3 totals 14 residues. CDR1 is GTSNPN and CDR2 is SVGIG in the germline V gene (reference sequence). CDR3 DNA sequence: TGTGCCTGGTCATCGGGTCTGAGGAATTCACCCCTCCACTTT. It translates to CAWSSGLRNSPLHF.

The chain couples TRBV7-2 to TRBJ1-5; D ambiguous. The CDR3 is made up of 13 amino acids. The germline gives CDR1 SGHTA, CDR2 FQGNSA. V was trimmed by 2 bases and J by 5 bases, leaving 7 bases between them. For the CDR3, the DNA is TGTGCCAGCAGCTTAATCGGGGATCAGCCCCAGCATTTT. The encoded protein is CASSLIGDQPQHF.

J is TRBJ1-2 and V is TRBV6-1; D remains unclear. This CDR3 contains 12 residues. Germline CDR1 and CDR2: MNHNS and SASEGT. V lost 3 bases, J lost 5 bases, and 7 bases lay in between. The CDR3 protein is CASSESDYGYTF. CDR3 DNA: TGTGCCAGCAGTGAGTCAGATTATGGCTACACCTTC.